This T cell receptor beta chain was profiled in a study of monozygotic twins with inflammatory bowel disease. Each donor had 2.5 to 3 ml of blood drawn. TCRdb re-called the 5' RACE reads; every CDR3 protein appears as one record, without DNA. This sample's clone table lists 400,000 to 500,000 distinct CDR3 sequences. The germline V gene has CDR1 MNHEY and CDR2 SVGEGT. The CDR3 spans 15 residues. The source of this sequence is a human donor with ulcerative colitis or Crohn's disease, or a healthy co-twin of an affected twin (not recorded which). The V call is TRBV6-2 or TRBV6-3, the J call TRBJ1-1; as DNA is missing, the TRBD1 call by TCRdb cannot be tested. Sequenced material: blood. The CDR3 sequence: CASSYSRGRGAEAFF.